This T cell receptor beta chain was profiled in a study of PD-1 blockade in classical Hodgkin lymphoma. Germline CDR1 KGHSH, CDR2 LQKENI. V gave up 2 bases and J gave up 5 bases, with 6 bases separating them. The CDR3 has 12 amino acids. Time point denoted: cycle 4 day 1 (C4D1), after 5 to 7 weeks of nivolumab. Each patient experienced a relapse that followed autologous stem cell transplantation, and brentuximab vedotin exposure varied. This table comes from immunoSEQ multiplex PCR, and its TCRdb copy is limited to in-frame clones, with some not included. The sample lists tens of thousands of clones, nearly 85% occurring once.

The sequence derives from a human donor with classical Hodgkin lymphoma. The rearrangement uses TRBV18 and TRBJ2-5, with unresolved D. The material was peripheral blood mononuclear cells (PBMCs), obtained before the fourth cycle of nivolumab. As DNA, the CDR3 is TGTGCCAGCTCACCAAGCGCGGAGACCCAGTACTTC. Translating it yields CASSPSAETQYF.